This T cell receptor (beta chain) was observed in a study of human T cells and chemical hapten exposure. Study information: Each week of the approximately 24-week study, patients had diphenylcyclopropenone applied to the scalp. The study enrolled mostly female patients with alopecia areata, totalis or universalis.

Time point defined: patch test 2, 6 weeks after DPC sensitization. Treatment denoted: therapeutic diphenylcyclopropenone sensitization with weekly scalp DPC. Original processing notes: Across samples, TCR counts had a median of about 92,000 and ranged from about 23,224 to 700,000. One entry per CDR3 protein results from TCRdb running MiXCR on the RACE reads. TCRdb assigned the V and J calls; the authors' analysis was not used. The profile covers approximately 80,000 distinct CDR3 sequences, with about 10% appearing a single time and 5% taken by the ten largest. Germline V lookup: CDR1 LGHNA, CDR2 YSLEER. The ends lost 1 base at V and 1 base at J; junction bases unmatched: 5. This CDR3 spans 17 amino acids. This clonotype has a handful of counts. Its specificity is not known. Whole-study findings and limits: In comparison with controls, expanded TCRs gave rise to a significantly larger number of large CDR3 similarity clusters.

The J gene is TRBJ2-3, the V gene TRBV4-3, with 10 bases aligning to TRBD2. The TCR sequence derives from a woman in her forties or fifties with alopecia areata. Some clones in this sample may be carry-over from other donors' samples. The sample here was whole blood, taken in connection with sensitization to the hapten diphenylcyclopropenone (DPC). This CDR3 reads CASSQGSLAGGTDTQYF. The CDR3 coding sequence is TGCGCCAGCAGCCAAGGAAGCCTAGCGGGAGGCACAGATACGCAGTATTTT.